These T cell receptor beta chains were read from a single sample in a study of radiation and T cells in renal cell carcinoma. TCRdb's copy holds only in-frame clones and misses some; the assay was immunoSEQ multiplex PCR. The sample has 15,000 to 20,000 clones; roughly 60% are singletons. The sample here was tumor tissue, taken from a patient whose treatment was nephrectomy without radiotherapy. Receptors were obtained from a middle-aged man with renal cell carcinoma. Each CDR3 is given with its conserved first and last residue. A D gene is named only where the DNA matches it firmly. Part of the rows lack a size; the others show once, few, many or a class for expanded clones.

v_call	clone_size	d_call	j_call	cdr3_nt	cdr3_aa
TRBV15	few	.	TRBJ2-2	TGTGCCACCAGCAGAGAATCCTTACCGAACACCGGGGAGCTGTTTTTT	CATSRESLPNTGELFF
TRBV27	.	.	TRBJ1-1	TGTGCCAGCAGTTTTTCCGGACGGGCGGCTTTCTTT	CASSFSGRAAFF
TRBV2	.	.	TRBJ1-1	TGTGCCAGCAGTGAAAGCAGGGCAGAAGCTTTCTTT	CASSESRAEAFF
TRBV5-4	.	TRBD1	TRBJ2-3	TGTGCCAGCAGCTTGGATACAGGGGGCACAGATACGCAGTATTTT	CASSLDTGGTDTQYF
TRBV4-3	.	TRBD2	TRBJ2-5	TGCGCCAGCAGCCAAGTGGTGGGGGAGGGCCACGAGACCCAGTACTTC	CASSQVVGEGHETQYF
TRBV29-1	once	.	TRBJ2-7	TGCAGCGTCCCGAAGGGCACGGGCGAGCAGTACTTC	CSVPKGTGEQYF
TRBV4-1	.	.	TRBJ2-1	TGCGCCAGCAGCCAAGATGTGGGGGACACCAGAAACAATGAGCAGTTCTTC	CASSQDVGDTRNNEQFF
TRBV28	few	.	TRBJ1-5	TGTGCCAGCAGTAACCCGGTAGGCAGGTGGGGAAATCAGCCCCAGCATTTT	CASSNPVGRWGNQPQHF
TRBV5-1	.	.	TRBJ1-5	TGCGCCAAGAGCCTAGGGTTGCGGAACCCCTGGGGCTATAGCAATCAGCCCCAGCATTTT	CAKSLGLRNPWGYSNQPQHF
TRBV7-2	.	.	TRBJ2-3	TGTGCCAGCAGCCCTGCGGCAGATACGCAGTATTTT	CASSPAADTQYF
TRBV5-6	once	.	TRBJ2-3	TGTGCCAGCAGCTTCCGATCGGGCACAGATACGCAGTATTTT	CASSFRSGTDTQYF
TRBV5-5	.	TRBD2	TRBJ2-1	TGTGCCAGCAGCATTGGACTAGCGGGAATCCGGGATGAGCAGTTCTTC	CASSIGLAGIRDEQFF
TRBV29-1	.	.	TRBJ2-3	TGCAGCGTTGATGGGGGGTCGGGCTCAGGGTCGGATACGCAGTATTTT	CSVDGGSGSGSDTQYF
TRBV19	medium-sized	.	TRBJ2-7	TGTGCCAGTAGTCCCGGACCCTCCTACGAGCAGTACTTC	CASSPGPSYEQYF
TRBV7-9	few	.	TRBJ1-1	TGTGCCAGCAGCTTAATGAAATCCAGGCATGAAGCTTTCTTT	CASSLMKSRHEAFF
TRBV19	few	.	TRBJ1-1	TGTGCCAGTAGTATAGTCTCAACTGGGACTGAAGCTTTCTTT	CASSIVSTGTEAFF
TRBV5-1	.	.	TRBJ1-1	TGCGCCAGCAGCGTTCAGGGACTAAACACTGAAGCTTTCTTT	CASSVQGLNTEAFF
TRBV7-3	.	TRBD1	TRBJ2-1	TGTGCCAGCAGCCTGGACAGGGAAAACAATGAGCAGTTCTTC	CASSLDRENNEQFF
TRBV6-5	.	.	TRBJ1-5	TGTGCCAGCAGTTACTCGGGAGGGTCCGAGCCCCAGCATTTT	CASSYSGGSEPQHF
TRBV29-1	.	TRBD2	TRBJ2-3	TGCAGCGTTTCTGAACTAGCGGGGGTAACAGATACGCAGTATTTT	CSVSELAGVTDTQYF
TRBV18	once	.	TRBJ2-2	TGTGCCAGCTCACCAAATTCGGCGGCCGGGGAGCTGTTTTTT	CASSPNSAAGELFF
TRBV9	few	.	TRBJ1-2	TGTGCCAGCAGTGCCAGAGGGGACTTCAATGGCTACACCTTC	CASSARGDFNGYTF
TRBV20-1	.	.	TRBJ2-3	TGCAGTGCTACATCCTGGAATACGCAGTATTTT	CSATSWNTQYF
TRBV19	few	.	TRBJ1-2	TGTGCCAGTAGTGCTCCGAGGACACTTAACTATGGCTACACCTTC	CASSAPRTLNYGYTF
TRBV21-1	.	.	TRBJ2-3	TGTGCCAGCAGCAAAGTAAGGCAGATGGAAACCCGCACAGATACGCAGTATTTT	CASSKVRQMETRTDTQYF
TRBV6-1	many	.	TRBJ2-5	TGTGCCAGCACCATAGATTGGGCCCTTAGGACCCAGTACTTC	CASTIDWALRTQYF
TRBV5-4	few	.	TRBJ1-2	TGTGCCAGCAGCTCTCCGAGACAGACCTTCTATGGCTACACCTTC	CASSSPRQTFYGYTF
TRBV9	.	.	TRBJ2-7	TGTGCCAGCAGCCCCACCCTCTCCTACGAGCAGTACTTC	CASSPTLSYEQYF
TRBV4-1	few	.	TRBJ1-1	TGCGCCAGCAGTAGGTATAGGGATTCCACTGAAGCTTTCTTT	CASSRYRDSTEAFF
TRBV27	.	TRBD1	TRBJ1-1	TGTGCCAGCAGTTTTCAGGGGGCGAACACTGAAGCTTTCTTT	CASSFQGANTEAFF
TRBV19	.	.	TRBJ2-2	TGTGCCAGTAGAGGGACGGCTGCGAACACCGGGGAGCTGTTTTTT	CASRGTAANTGELFF
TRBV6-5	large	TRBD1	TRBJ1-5	TGTGCCAGCAGTTGGCGACAGGGGAGTCGGCAGCCCCAGCATTTT	CASSWRQGSRQPQHF
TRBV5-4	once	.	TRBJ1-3	TGTGCCAGCAGCTTCAAGGGTTCTGGAAACACCATATATTTT	CASSFKGSGNTIYF
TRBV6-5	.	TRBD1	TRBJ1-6	TGTGCCAGTGGAGTGGGACAGGGGAATTCACCCCTCCACTTT	CASGVGQGNSPLHF
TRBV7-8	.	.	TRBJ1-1	TGTGCCAGCAGCTTAGGGGAATACACTGAAGCTTTCTTT	CASSLGEYTEAFF
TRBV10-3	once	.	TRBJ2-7	TGTGCCATCAATCGGGACTCTGGCGAGCAGTACTTC	CAINRDSGEQYF
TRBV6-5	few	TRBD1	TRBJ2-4	TGTGCCAGCAGTGGGGACAGTCTAAACATTCAGTACTTC	CASSGDSLNIQYF
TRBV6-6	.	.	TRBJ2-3	TGTGCCAGCAGTTACTCGGGGGGGGGCGGAGATACGCAGTATTTT	CASSYSGGGGDTQYF
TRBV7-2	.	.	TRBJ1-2	TGTGCCAGCAGCCCCTCGGGGGGGGCTGTTGGCTACACCTTC	CASSPSGGAVGYTF
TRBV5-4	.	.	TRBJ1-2	TGTGCCAGCAGCTTGGCACAGGGAGCTAACTATGGCTACACCTTC	CASSLAQGANYGYTF
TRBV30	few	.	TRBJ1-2	TGTGCCTGGAAGGGCAGGGCACTGGGCGGCTACACCTTC	CAWKGRALGGYTF